This paragraph covers one T cell receptor beta chain sequence. This sample was taken from a study of T cell responses to AZD1222 COVID-19 vaccine. This table comes from immunoSEQ multiplex PCR, and its TCRdb copy is limited to in-frame clones, with some not included. The sample has 150,000 to 200,000 clones, under 95% seen once. V lost 5 bases, J lost 2 bases, and 14 bases lay in between. Germline V lookup: CDR1 LNHDA, CDR2 SQIVND (reference sequence). This CDR3 region has 15 residues. The source of this sequence is an adult who received the AZD1222 COVID-19 vaccine. Sample: peripheral blood, taken 28 days after the second AZD1222 dose. The chain uses TRBV19 and TRBJ2-3; the D is unclear. CDR3 sequence (DNA): TGTGCCAGTAGTTTTGGCAGTTATCCCACAGATACGCAGTATTTT. The encoded protein is CASSFGSYPTDTQYF. The full variable domain, in which reference TRBV19 and TRBJ2-3 provide the parts outside the CDR3, is DGGITQSPKYLFRKEGQNVTLSCEQNLNHDAMYWYRQDPGQGLRLIYYSQIVNDFQKGDIAEGYSVSREKKESFPLTVTSAQKNPTAFYLCASSFGSYPTDTQYFGPGTRLTVL.